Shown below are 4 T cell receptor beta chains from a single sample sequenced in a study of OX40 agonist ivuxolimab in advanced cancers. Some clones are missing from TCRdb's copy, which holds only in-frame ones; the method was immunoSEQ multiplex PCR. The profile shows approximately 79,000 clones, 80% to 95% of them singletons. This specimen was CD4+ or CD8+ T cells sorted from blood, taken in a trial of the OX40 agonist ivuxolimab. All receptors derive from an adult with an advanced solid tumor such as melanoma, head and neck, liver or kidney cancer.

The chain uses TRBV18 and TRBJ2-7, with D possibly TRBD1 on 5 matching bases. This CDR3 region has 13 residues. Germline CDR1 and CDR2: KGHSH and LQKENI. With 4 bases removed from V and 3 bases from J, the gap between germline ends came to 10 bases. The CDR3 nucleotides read TGTGCCAGCTCACTACAGGATTTCTACGAGCAGTACTTC. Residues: CASSLQDFYEQYF.

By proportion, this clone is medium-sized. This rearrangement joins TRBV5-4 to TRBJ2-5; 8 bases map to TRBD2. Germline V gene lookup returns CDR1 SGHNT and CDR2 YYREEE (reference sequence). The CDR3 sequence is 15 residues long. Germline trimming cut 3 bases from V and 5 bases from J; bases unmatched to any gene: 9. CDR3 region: CASSSSGGPRETQYF. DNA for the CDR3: TGTGCCAGCAGCTCGTCGGGGGGGCCAAGGGAGACCCAGTACTTC.

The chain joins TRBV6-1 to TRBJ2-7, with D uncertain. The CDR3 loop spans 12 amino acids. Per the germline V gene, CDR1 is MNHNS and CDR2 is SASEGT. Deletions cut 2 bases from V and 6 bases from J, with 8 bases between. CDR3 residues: CASSELVLEQYF. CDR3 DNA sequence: TGTGCCAGCAGTGAACTGGTCCTCGAGCAGTACTTC.

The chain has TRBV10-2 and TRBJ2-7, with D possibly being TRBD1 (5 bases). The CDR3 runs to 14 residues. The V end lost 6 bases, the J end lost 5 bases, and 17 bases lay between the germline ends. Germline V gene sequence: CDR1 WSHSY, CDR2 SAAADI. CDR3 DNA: TGCGCCAGCAGCGACAGCGTCGTAAGGGACGAGCAGTACTTC. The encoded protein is CASSDSVVRDEQYF.